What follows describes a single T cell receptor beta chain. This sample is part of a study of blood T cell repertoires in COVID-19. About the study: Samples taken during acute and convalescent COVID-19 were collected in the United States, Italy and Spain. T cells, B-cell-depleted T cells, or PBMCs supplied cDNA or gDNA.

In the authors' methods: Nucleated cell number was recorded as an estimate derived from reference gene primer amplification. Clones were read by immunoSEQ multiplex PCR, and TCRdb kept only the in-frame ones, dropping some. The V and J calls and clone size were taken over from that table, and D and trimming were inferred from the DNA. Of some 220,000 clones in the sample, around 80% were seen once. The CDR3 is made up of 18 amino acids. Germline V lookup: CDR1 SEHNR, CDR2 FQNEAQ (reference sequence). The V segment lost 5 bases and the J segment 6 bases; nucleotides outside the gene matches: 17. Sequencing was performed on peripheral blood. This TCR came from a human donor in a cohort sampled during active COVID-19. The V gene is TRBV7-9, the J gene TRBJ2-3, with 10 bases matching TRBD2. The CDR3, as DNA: TGTGCCAGCAGCCGTTCTTTTGGCGGAGCGGGGGGGGTCGATACGCAGTATTTT. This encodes CASSRSFGGAGGVDTQYF.